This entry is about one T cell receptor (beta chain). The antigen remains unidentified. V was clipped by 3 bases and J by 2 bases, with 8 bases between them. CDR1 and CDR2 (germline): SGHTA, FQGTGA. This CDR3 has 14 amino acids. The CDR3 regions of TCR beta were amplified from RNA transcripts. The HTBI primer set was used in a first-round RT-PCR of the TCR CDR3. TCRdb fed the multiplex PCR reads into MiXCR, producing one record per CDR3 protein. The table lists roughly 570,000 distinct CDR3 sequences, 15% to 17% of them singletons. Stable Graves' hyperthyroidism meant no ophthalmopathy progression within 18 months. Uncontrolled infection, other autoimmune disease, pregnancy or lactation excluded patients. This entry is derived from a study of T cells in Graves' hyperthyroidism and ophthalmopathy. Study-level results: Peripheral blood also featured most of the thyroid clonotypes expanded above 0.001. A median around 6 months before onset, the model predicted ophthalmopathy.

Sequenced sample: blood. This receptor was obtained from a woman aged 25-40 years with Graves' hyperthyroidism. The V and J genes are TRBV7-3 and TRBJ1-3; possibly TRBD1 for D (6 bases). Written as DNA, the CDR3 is TGTGCCAGCAGCTTCCCAGGGGCTGGAAACACCATATATTTT. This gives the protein CASSFPGAGNTIYF.